This T cell receptor beta chain was found in a study of T cells after posttransplantation cyclophosphamide. Overall study results and limits: Donor CD8+ memory clones often dominated recipient blood repertoires at later times. Skin or GI-infiltrating T cells shared few TRB sequences with blood.

A remark on this clone: As yet, its antigen is unknown.

Produced via immunoSEQ multiplex PCR; TCRdb's table is partial and in-frame only. The sample shows around 9,200 clones, 85% to 90% of them seen only once. From germline, CDR1 is MDHEN and CDR2 SYDVKM. The CDR3 covers 14 residues. V was pared by 10 bases and J by 0 bases, with 5 bases of the junction left unmatched. The specimen sequenced was memory CD4+ T cells sorted from PBMCs. This clonotype originated in a woman aged 55-75 years in good health, CMV-negative, and a related stem cell transplant donor. The chain links TRBV28 to TRBJ1-5; 8 positions agree with TRBD1. Here the CDR3 reads CAIQGAVSNQPQHF. Here the CDR3 DNA reads TGTGCCATCCAGGGGGCAGTTAGCAATCAGCCCCAGCATTTT.